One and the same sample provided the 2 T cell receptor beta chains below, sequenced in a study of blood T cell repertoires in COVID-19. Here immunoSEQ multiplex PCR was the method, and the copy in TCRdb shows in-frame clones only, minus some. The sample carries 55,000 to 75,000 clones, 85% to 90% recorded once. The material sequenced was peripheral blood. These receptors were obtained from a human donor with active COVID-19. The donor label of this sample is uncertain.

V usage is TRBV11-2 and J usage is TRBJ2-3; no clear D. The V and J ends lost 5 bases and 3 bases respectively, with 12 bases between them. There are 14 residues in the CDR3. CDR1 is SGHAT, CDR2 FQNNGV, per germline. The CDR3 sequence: CASSLRPTTDTQYF. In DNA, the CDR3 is TGTGCCAGCAGCCTCCGCCCCACTACAGATACGCAGTATTTT.

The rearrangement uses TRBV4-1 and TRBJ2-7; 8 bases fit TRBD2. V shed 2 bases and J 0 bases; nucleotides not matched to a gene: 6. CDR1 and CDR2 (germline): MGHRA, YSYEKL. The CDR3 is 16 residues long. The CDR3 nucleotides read TGCGCCAGCAGCCAAAGCCCGGGACTAGACTCCTACGAGCAGTACTTC. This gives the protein CASSQSPGLDSYEQYF.